The present T cell receptor (beta chain) was sequenced within a study of graft-versus-host responses after intestinal transplantation. As to this clone: The antigen is unknown.

Germline assignment: CDR1 KGHSH and CDR2 LQKENI. V was pared by 3 bases and J by 1 base, with 6 bases of the junction left unmatched. The CDR3 has 16 residues. Data came from immunoSEQ multiplex PCR; TCRdb stores just in-frame clones and leaves some out. The sample lists around 90,000 clones, about 94% occurring once. The chain couples TRBV18 to TRBJ1-1; 9 bases are a match to TRBD1. Here the sequenced sample was unstimulated CD4+ T cells sorted from spleen or lymph node cells, taken before transplant. The TCR sequence derives from a human donor who was the organ donor for an intestinal transplant. Written as DNA, the CDR3 is TGTGCCAGCTCACCTGCCGGGACAGGGTCGAACACTGAAGCTTTCTTT. Protein: CASSPAGTGSNTEAFF.